This TCR beta chain is drawn from a study of glioma-infiltrating T cells after dendritic cell vaccination. Overall study context: Patients received autologous tumor lysate-pulsed dendritic cell vaccination between about 2002 and 2013.

Here immunoSEQ multiplex PCR was the method, and the copy in TCRdb shows in-frame clones only, minus some. The sample lists approximately 50,000 clones; 75% to 90% were seen once. The time point denotes: after dendritic cell vaccination, including at tumor progression/relapse. V gave up 3 bases and J gave up 11 bases; unmatched junction bases: 12. Germline-derived CDR1 and CDR2 are SGHRS and YFSETQ. This CDR3 contains 14 residues. The sequence came from a human donor with glioblastoma. The specimen comprised blood, sampled after dendritic cell vaccination. The rearrangement links TRBV5-1 to TRBJ1-1; TRBD1 aligns across 8 bases. The CDR3 protein is CASSSTHGQGDAFF. For the CDR3, the DNA is TGCGCCAGCAGCTCGACCCACGGACAGGGAGACGCTTTCTTT.